Below are 20 T cell receptor beta chains sequenced from a single sample in a study of radiotherapy plus CTLA-4 blockade in lung cancer. Sequencing was performed with immunoSEQ multiplex PCR; in TCRdb, only in-frame clones are kept and a portion is missing. This sample carries around 55,000 clones, around 80% of them seen once, and the ten largest clones take around 6.6%. The material was peripheral blood, obtained from a patient treated with radiotherapy plus ipilimumab. Receptor source: a human donor with non-small cell lung cancer whose response to radiotherapy plus ipilimumab could not be evaluated.

This chain connects TRBV4-1 to TRBJ1-1; 8 bases align to TRBD1. This CDR3 is built from 14 residues. Unmatched junction bases numbered 11, after V lost 3 bases and J lost 11 bases. In germline, CDR1 is MGHRA, CDR2 YSYEKL. In DNA, the CDR3 is TGCGCCAGCAGCCAGGGGCAGGGGGCCTTTATGGCTTTCTTT. This codes for CASSQGQGAFMAFF.

This clone is a singleton in its sample. The chain combines TRBV7-2 with TRBJ2-7; 12 bases are shared with TRBD2. CDR3 length: 15 residues. Germline V CDR1 and CDR2: SGHTA, FQGNSA. V dropped 5 bases and J dropped 5; count of bases not matched to a gene: 7. CDR3 sequence (DNA): TGTGCCAGCAGCACCCGACTAGCGGGAGTCCACGAGCAGTACTTC. This gives the protein CASSTRLAGVHEQYF. Filled out from reference TRBV7-2 and TRBJ2-7, the complete variable domain reads GAGVSQSPSNKVTEKGKDVELRCDPISGHTALYWYRQSLGQGLEFLIYFQGNSAPDKSGLPSDRFSAERTGGSVSTLTIQRTQQEDSAVYLCASSTRLAGVHEQYFGPGTRLTVT.

The V and J genes are TRBV13 and TRBJ1-2; D is possibly TRBD1 (6 bases). The germline CDR1 and CDR2 sequences are PRHDT and FYEKMQ (reference sequence). The CDR3 consists of 14 residues. The ends were cut back, 2 bases at V and 8 bases at J, with 15 bases in the middle. In nucleotides, the CDR3 is TGTGCCAGCAGCTTACGACAGGACCTACTGGGCTACACCTTC. Protein product: CASSLRQDLLGYTF.

The chain links TRBV11-2 to TRBJ2-7; the D gene is possibly TRBD1 (6 bases). CDR3 length: 18 residues. The germline gives CDR1 SGHAT, CDR2 FQNNGV. V lost 5 bases, J lost 0 bases, and 23 bases lay in between. The CDR3 loop reads CASSLGERGHPSSYEQYF. The CDR3, as DNA: TGTGCCAGCAGCCTAGGGGAACGGGGACACCCAAGCTCCTACGAGCAGTACTTC.

This clone is labeled medium-sized. V and J are TRBV5-8 and TRBJ2-5; 7 bases line up with TRBD1. The V gene end was trimmed by 4 bases and the J gene end by 1 base; junction bases not matched to a gene: 10. CDR3 length: 16 amino acids. Germline CDR1 SGHTS, CDR2 YDEGEE. CDR3 nucleotides: TGTGCCAGCAGCGGAACCGGGACAGTATCCCAAGAGACCCAGTACTTC. It is translated as CASSGTGTVSQETQYF.

The gene calls are TRBV18 and TRBJ2-3, with 13 bases matching TRBD2. The length of the CDR3 is 16 residues. CDR1 is KGHSH, CDR2 LQKENI, per germline. Losses at the gene ends were 3 bases for V and 6 bases for J; bases not matched to a gene: 6. This chain's CDR3 is CASSPGLAGVSDTQYF. DNA for the CDR3: TGTGCCAGCTCACCTGGACTAGCGGGAGTTTCCGATACGCAGTATTTT. Complete variable domain (other parts from reference TRBV18 and TRBJ2-3): NAGVMQNPRHLVRRRGQEARLRCSPMKGHSHVYWYRQLPEEGLKFMVYLQKENIIDESGMPKERFSAEFPKEGPSILRIQQVVRGDSAAYFCASSPGLAGVSDTQYFGPGTRLTVL.

The chain joins TRBV27 to TRBJ2-1; 8 nucleotides line up with TRBD1. Germline CDR1 MNHEY, CDR2 SMNVEV (reference sequence). With V trimmed by 5 bases and J by 0 bases, 3 bases remained unmatched. This CDR3 is built from 15 residues. CDR3 loop: CASSPDRGSYNEQFF. Here the CDR3 DNA reads TGTGCCAGCAGTCCAGACAGGGGCTCCTACAATGAGCAGTTCTTC.

This chain joins TRBV14 and TRBJ2-7; a weak D match, TRBD1 (5 bases). Germline-derived CDR1 and CDR2 are SGHDN and FVKESK. Between the trimmed V and J ends, which lost 3 bases and 2 bases, there was a span of 17 bases. The CDR3 loop spans 16 amino acids. The CDR3 DNA sequence: TGTGCCAGCAGCCACTTCTCCGGCAGGGAAACCTACGAGCAGTACTTC. Amino acids: CASSHFSGRETYEQYF.

The chain carries TRBV18 and TRBJ2-3; 16 bases map to TRBD2. CDR1 and CDR2 from the germline V gene are KGHSH and LQKENI. CDR3 length equals 16 residues. Germline trimming cut 3 bases from V and 5 bases from J; bases unmatched to any gene: 2. This CDR3 is CASSPGLAGGRDTQYF. DNA of the CDR3: TGTGCCAGCTCACCGGGACTAGCGGGAGGGAGAGATACGCAGTATTTT.

This clone was detected only once. The V call is TRBV5-1, the J call TRBJ2-2; D possibly corresponds to TRBD2 (5 bases). With 4 bases removed from V and 4 bases from J, the gap between germline ends came to 14 bases. This CDR3 spans 15 amino acids. From germline, CDR1 is SGHRS and CDR2 YFSETQ. The CDR3 bases are TGCGCCAGCAGCCCGGACTGGGCCGGCACCGGGGAGCTGTTTTTT. It translates to CASSPDWAGTGELFF.

The genes are TRBV6-5 and TRBJ1-1; 8 nucleotides line up with TRBD1. The germline V gene has CDR1 MNHEY and CDR2 SVGAGI. The ends lost 6 bases at V and 6 bases at J; junction bases unmatched: 12. This CDR3 has 15 residues. Written as DNA, the CDR3 is TGTGCCAGCAGCTGGTTATTGGACAGGGCAGCTGAAGCTTTCTTT. Translation gives CASSWLLDRAAEAFF.

J is TRBJ1-2 and V is TRBV19, with 7 bases fitting TRBD1. CDR3 length: 14 residues. Germline assignment: CDR1 LNHDA and CDR2 SQIVND (reference sequence). The V and J ends lost 6 bases and 0 bases, in that order; junction bases with no gene match: 4. CDR3 DNA: TGTGCCAGTAGCGGGACAGCTGCTAACTATGGCTACACCTTC. This translates into CASSGTAANYGYTF.

The chain combines TRBV28 with TRBJ1-1, with D possibly being TRBD1 (5 bases). CDR1 is MDHEN, CDR2 SYDVKM, per germline. With 11 bases removed from V and 0 bases from J, the gap between germline ends came to 19 bases. There are 15 residues in the CDR3. The CDR3 here is CAGRGGRTMNTEAFF. CDR3 nucleotide sequence: TGTGCCGGGCGGGGGGGGAGGACCATGAACACTGAAGCTTTCTTT.

The J gene is TRBJ1-5, the V gene TRBV5-6; no reliable D call. V was trimmed by 3 bases and J by 7 bases, leaving 14 bases between them. Germline assignment: CDR1 SGHDT and CDR2 YYEEEE. The CDR3 is made up of 14 amino acids. CDR3 sequence: CASSSGGIGQPQHF. The DNA of the CDR3 is TGTGCCAGCAGCTCCGGCGGGATAGGCCAGCCCCAGCATTTT.

The chain uses TRBV18 and TRBJ2-5; 7 bases align to TRBD2. V trimming: 0 bases; J trimming: 5 bases; junction bases outside the gene matches: 3. The CDR3 consists of 14 residues. Germline loops: CDR1 KGHSH, CDR2 LQKENI. The CDR3 DNA is TGTGCCAGCTCACCACCAGCGGGGAGGGAGACCCAGTACTTC. This encodes CASSPPAGRETQYF.

DNA of the CDR3: TGTGCCAGCAGCGATCTGACTAGCGGGAGGTTCAATGAGCAGTTCTTC. The encoded protein is CASSDLTSGRFNEQFF. This rearrangement joins TRBV7-8 to TRBJ2-1; 13 nucleotides match TRBD2. Germline values: CDR1 SGHVS, CDR2 FQNEAQ. V lost 5 bases, J lost 6 bases, and 7 bases stayed unmatched. The CDR3 sequence is 16 residues long.

The chain has TRBV10-1 and TRBJ2-3, with TRBD2 as a possible D gene (5 bases). From germline, CDR1 is WNHNN and CDR2 SYGVQD (reference sequence). V lost 0 bases to trimming and J lost 8 bases, with 9 bases between them. The CDR3 is made up of 13 amino acids. The CDR3 protein is CASSESGRGTQYF. The DNA for the CDR3 is TGCGCCAGCAGTGAGTCAGGCCGGGGTACGCAGTATTTT.

The chain uses TRBV25-1 and TRBJ1-1, with TRBD1 matching 9 bases. J lost 6 bases, V lost 4 bases, and 6 bases had no gene match. This CDR3 is built from 14 residues. Germline CDR1 reads MGHDK; CDR2 reads SYGVNS. The CDR3, as DNA: TGTGCCAGCAGTGCACAGGGGGCAGGGGCTGAAGCTTTCTTT. Amino acid sequence: CASSAQGAGAEAFF.

The chain has TRBV7-2 and TRBJ2-7, with 11 positions matching TRBD2. From germline, CDR1 is SGHTA and CDR2 FQGNSA. J gave up 2 bases and V 7 bases, and 7 bases lay outside the gene matches. This CDR3 has 15 amino acids. The CDR3 sequence: CASTPLAGVPYEQYF. Here the CDR3 DNA reads TGTGCCAGCACCCCACTAGCGGGAGTCCCCTACGAGCAGTACTTC. Based on the CDR3 plus reference TRBV7-2 and TRBJ2-7, the full variable domain is GAGVSQSPSNKVTEKGKDVELRCDPISGHTALYWYRQSLGQGLEFLIYFQGNSAPDKSGLPSDRFSAERTGGSVSTLTIQRTQQEDSAVYLCASTPLAGVPYEQYFGPGTRLTVT.

V usage is TRBV9 and J usage is TRBJ2-5; 13 nucleotides line up with TRBD2. Looked up from germline, CDR1 is SGDLS and CDR2 is YYNGEE. J lost 5 bases, V lost 0 bases, and 4 bases had no gene match. The CDR3 loop spans 16 amino acids. CDR3 region: CASSVGLAGGGETQYF. CDR3 bases: TGTGCCAGCAGCGTAGGACTAGCGGGGGGAGGCGAGACCCAGTACTTC.